These 3 T cell receptor beta chains share one sample of origin, sequenced in a study of blood T cell repertoires in COVID-19. Assay: immunoSEQ multiplex PCR; the TCRdb copy retains only in-frame clones and omits some. The sample has approximately 85,000 clones; 92% are singletons. The sample comprised peripheral blood. The receptors originated from an older woman with active COVID-19.

The chain has TRBV18 and TRBJ2-3; 12 bases line up with TRBD2. Trimming took 4 bases from V and 3 from J; bases not matched to a gene: 2. This CDR3 is built from 15 residues. Per germline, CDR1 KGHSH and CDR2 LQKENI. The CDR3 DNA reads as TGTGCCAGCTCACAGGGGACTAGCGGGACAGATACGCAGTATTTT. This encodes CASSQGTSGTDTQYF.

The chain employs TRBV28 and TRBJ2-1, with D unresolved. The germline gives CDR1 MDHEN, CDR2 SYDVKM. V dropped 5 bases and J dropped 6 bases, with 5 bases sitting between them. The CDR3 is 11 residues long. CDR3 nucleotides: TGTGCCAGCAGTCCACTCAATGAGCAGTTCTTC. Protein product: CASSPLNEQFF. Full variable domain (missing parts from reference TRBV28 and TRBJ2-1): DVKVTQSSRYLVKRTGEKVFLECVQDMDHENMFWYRQDPGLGLRLIYFSYDVKMKEKGDIPEGYSVSREKKERFSLILESASTNQTSMYLCASSPLNEQFFGPGTRLTVL.

The rearrangement links TRBV5-4 to TRBJ2-5; tentatively, D is TRBD2 (6 bases). Looked up from germline, CDR1 is SGHNT and CDR2 is YYREEE (reference sequence). Trimming shortened V by 2 bases and J by 5 bases, and 19 bases separated the two germline ends. The CDR3 is 16 amino acids. CDR3 sequence: CASSFSPGLEGETQYF. For the CDR3, the DNA is TGTGCCAGCAGCTTCAGCCCGGGACTGGAAGGGGAGACCCAGTACTTC.